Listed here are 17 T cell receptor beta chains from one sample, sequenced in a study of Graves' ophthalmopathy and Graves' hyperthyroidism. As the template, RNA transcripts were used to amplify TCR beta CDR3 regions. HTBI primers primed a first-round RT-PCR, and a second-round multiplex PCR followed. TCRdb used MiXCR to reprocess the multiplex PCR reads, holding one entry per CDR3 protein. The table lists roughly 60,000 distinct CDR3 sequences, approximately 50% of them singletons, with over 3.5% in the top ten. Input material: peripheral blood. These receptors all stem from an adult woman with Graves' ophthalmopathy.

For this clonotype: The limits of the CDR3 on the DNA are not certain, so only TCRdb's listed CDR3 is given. The CDR3 reads CSARDSAAYFCASSPGTGREKLFF. The rearrangement uses TRBV20-1 and TRBJ1-4; the D call in the table, TRBD1, was not verified against the DNA. Termini included, the CDR3 measures 24 amino acids. In germline, CDR1 is DFQATT, CDR2 SNEGSKA (reference sequence).

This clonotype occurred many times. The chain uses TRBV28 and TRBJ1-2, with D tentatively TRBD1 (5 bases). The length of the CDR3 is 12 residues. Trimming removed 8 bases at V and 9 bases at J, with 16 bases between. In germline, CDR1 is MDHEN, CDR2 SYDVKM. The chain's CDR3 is CASLGRGKSYTF. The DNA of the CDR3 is TGTGCCAGCCTGGGGCGCGGGAAGAGCTACACCTTC.

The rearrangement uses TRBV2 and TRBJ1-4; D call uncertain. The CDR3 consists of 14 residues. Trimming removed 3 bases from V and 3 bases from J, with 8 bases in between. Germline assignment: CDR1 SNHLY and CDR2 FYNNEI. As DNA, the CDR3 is TGTGCCAGCAGTGATCAGGCATCTAATGAAAAACTGTTTTTT. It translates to CASSDQASNEKLFF.

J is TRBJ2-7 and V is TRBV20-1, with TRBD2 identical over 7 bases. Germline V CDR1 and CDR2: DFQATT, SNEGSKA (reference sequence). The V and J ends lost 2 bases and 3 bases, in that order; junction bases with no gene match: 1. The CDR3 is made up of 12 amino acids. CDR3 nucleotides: TGCAGTGCTAGACTAGCGGACTACGAGCAGTACTTC. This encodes CSARLADYEQYF.

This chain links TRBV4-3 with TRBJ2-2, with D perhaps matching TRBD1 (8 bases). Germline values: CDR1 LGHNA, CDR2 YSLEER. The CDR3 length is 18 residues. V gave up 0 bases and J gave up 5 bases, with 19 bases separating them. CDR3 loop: CASSQDGTGGGVTGELFF. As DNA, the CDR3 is TGCGCCAGCAGCCAAGACGGCACAGGGGGGGGGGTAACCGGGGAGCTGTTTTTT.

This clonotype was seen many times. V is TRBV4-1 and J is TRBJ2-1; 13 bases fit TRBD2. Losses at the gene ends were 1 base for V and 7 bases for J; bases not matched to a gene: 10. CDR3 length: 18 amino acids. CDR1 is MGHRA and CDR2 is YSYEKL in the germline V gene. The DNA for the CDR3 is TGCGCCAGCAGCCAAGCCCCAACTAGCGGGAGGGTTTGGAATGAGCAGTTCTTC. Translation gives CASSQAPTSGRVWNEQFF.

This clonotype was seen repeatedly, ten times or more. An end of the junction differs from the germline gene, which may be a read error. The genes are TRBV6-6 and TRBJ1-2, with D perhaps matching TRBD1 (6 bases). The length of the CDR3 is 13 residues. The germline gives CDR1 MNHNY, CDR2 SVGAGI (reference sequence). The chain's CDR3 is CACSRGGSGGYTF. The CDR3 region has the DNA TGTGCCTGCAGTCGGGGGGGCTCGGGTGGCTACACCTTC.

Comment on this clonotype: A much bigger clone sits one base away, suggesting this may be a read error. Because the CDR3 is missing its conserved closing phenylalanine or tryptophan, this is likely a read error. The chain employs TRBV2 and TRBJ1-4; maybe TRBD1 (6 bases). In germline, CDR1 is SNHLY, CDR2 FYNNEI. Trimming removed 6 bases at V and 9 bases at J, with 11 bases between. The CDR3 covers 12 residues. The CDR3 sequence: CASSRQGQKLFV. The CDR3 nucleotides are TGTGCCAGCAGCCGGCAGGGGCAAAAACTGTTTGTT.

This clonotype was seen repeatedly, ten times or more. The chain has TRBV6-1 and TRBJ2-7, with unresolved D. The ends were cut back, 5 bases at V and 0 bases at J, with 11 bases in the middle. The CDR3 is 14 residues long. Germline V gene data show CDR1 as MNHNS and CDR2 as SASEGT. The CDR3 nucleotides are TGTGCCAGCAGTAACCCCTGGAGCTCCTACGAGCAGTACTTC. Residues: CASSNPWSSYEQYF.

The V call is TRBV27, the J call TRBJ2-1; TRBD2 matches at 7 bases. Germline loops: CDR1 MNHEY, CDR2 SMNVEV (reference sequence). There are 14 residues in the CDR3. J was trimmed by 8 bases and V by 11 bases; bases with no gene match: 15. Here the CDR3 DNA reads TGTGCCGCTGGGGAGGGTTTAGGAGGGGATGAGCAGTTCTTC. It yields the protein CAAGEGLGGDEQFF.

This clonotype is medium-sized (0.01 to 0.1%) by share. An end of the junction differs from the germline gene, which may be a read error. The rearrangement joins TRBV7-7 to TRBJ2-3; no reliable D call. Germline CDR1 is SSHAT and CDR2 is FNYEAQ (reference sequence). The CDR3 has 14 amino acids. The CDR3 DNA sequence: TGTGCTAGCAGCTACCTCGGCGACCCCGATACGCAGTATTTT. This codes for CASSYLGDPDTQYF. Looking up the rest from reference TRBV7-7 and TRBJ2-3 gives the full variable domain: GAGVSQSPRYKVTKRGQDVTLRCDPISSHATLYWYQQALGQGPEFLTYFNYEAQPDKSGLPSDRFSAERPEGSISTLTIQRTEQRDSAMYRCASSYLGDPDTQYFGPGTRLTVL.

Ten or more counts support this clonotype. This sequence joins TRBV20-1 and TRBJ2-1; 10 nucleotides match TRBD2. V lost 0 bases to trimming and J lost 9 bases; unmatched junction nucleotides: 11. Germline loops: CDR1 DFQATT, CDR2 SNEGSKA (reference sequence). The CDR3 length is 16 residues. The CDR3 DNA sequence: TGCAGTGCTAGAGATCTTCTAGCGGGAGTAACGGGTGAGCAGTTCTTC. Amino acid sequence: CSARDLLAGVTGEQFF.

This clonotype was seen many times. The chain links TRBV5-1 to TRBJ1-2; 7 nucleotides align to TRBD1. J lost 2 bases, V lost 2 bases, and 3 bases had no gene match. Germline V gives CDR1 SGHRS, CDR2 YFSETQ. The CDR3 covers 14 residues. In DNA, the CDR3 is TGCGCCAGCAGCTTACTACAGGGGAACTATGGCTACACCTTC. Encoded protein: CASSLLQGNYGYTF.

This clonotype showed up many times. CDR3 loop: CAWTSGPADEQFF. Written as DNA, the CDR3 is TGTGCCTGGACTAGCGGGCCGGCCGATGAGCAGTTCTTC. This chain links TRBV30 with TRBJ2-1; 8 bases align to TRBD2. This CDR3 region has 13 residues. Trimming removed 4 bases from V and 8 bases from J; junction bases left unmatched: 7. Germline CDR1 reads GTSNPN; CDR2 reads SVGIG (reference sequence).

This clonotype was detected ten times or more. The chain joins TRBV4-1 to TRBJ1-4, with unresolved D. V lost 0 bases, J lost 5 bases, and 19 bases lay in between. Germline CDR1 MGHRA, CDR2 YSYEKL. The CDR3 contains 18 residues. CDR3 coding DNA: TGCGCCAGCAGCCAAGATCTAAGGTTCCGGCTTCCGAATGAAAAACTGTTTTTT. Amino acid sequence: CASSQDLRFRLPNEKLFF.

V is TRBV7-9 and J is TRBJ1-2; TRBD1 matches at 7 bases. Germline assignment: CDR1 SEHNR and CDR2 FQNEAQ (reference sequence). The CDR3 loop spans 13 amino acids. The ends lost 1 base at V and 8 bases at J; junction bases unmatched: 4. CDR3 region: CASSLGRGSGYTF. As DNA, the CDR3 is TGTGCCAGCAGCTTAGGCAGGGGGTCGGGCTACACCTTC.

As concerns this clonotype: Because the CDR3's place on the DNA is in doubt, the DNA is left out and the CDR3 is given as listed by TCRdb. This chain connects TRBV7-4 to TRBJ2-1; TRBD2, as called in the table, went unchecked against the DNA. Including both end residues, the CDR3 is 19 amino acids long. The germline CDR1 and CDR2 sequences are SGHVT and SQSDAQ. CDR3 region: CASSFYICSARLADNEQFF.